This T cell receptor beta chain was sequenced during a study of cytomegalovirus exposure and HLA in healthy donors (dated by TCRdb to between 2016 and 2019). Notes on the research overall: According to an earlier analysis of a few hundred of the donors, some 180 million T cells yielded approximately 120 million unique TCR beta sequences and approximately 300 Gb of sequence data. Four or five DR-DQ haplotypes were handled as single units for association and clustering because linkage in the cohort was strong. The T cell repertoires of 666 subjects were profiled by immunosequencing and related to cytomegalovirus serostatus. Donor age, sex, ethnicity and CMV serostatus were compiled together with the repertoire data. Both class I and class II loci were covered by HLA typing, at four-digit resolution. Along with the approximately 620-subject first cohort, a separate validation cohort of approximately 110 different subjects was used. All discovery cohort repertoires had been generated on a single sequencing platform. In a later genetic analysis, genome-wide SNP genotypes for 398 of the 666 donors were used, and that subset was treated as a discovery cohort. The study combined high-throughput TCR immunosequencing, statistical association of individual TCRs with disease status, and machine learning to predict cytomegalovirus infection status. Among the roughly 400 genotyped donors, approximately 77% belonged to the genetic ancestry cluster associated with self-reported Caucasian donors. A later analysis re-analyzed previously published TCR beta repertoires from approximately 700 donors and added high-resolution HLA genotyping to study TCR occurrence patterns. Rather than using new phenotypic data, the later analysis identified candidate immune exposures from TCR beta sequences and from how often those sequences occurred across donors. In an earlier analysis of 587 of the donors, high-throughput TCR beta sequencing was used to judge whether each TCR beta V gene segment behaved as functional or pseudogenic. Among around 400 genotyped donors of the cohort, an average of roughly 230,000 unique TCR beta nucleotide sequences was sequenced per donor, of which about 19% were non-productive. About 330 gigabases of sequencing data and around 85 million unique TCR sequences made up an early release that covered 500 to 700 HLA-typed donors. The study was designed to test whether signatures of past pathogen exposure could be identified by cataloging public T cell receptors. The number of donors typed differed by locus, with about 629-630 for A, B, C, DRB1 and DQB1, more than 500 for DQA1, 606 for DPA1, and about 450 for DPB1. Paper-wide results and their limitations: The classifier was reported to diagnose cytomegalovirus status with high specificity and sensitivity in both the original cohort and the validation cohort. CMV serostatus was the only immune exposure information available for the cohort. According to the authors, the approach could potentially be generalized to other disease states and immunological phenotypes. A few of the identified cytomegalovirus-associated TCR beta chains were confirmed in vitro to be specific for cytomegalovirus antigens. In a later genetic analysis, fewer N-insertions in productive TCRs were reported among donors in an Asian-associated ancestry cluster than the roughly 640-donor mean. When HLA alleles, especially DR and DQ, strongly co-occurred, attributing TCR associations to individual alleles was difficult. This cohort had only TCR beta chains sequenced, and the lack of alpha or paired-chain data limited which features could be detected. Because the 87-base-pair reads could not distinguish some IMGT-functional V segments, including TRBV6-2 and TRBV6-3, those segments were excluded. While some public TCRs were present in many individuals, most TCR sequences turned up only very rarely across donors. According to a later analysis, parvovirus B19, influenza, CMV and Epstein-Barr virus appeared linked to several top co-occurrence clusters. Because counts were too low, about 18 rarely observed V segments, including chromosome 9 orphons, were excluded from the earlier analysis of 587 of the donors. In a later analysis, HLA-associated TCR beta chains were found to be more clonally expanded and to have lower generation probabilities than equally common non-associated chains. The study gave a list of about 160 TCR beta chains associated with cytomegalovirus. At a false discovery rate of 0.05, a later analysis linked around 15,000 TCR beta sequences to specific HLA alleles. A further reported finding was that TCR beta sequences accurately predicted the HLA-A and HLA-B alleles for most subjects in the first cohort. Linkage disequilibrium might explain the correlated functional status among segregating V segments, but an unknown experimental factor could not be excluded. Presence/absence analyses assumed roughly uniform sequencing depth across donors, an assumption that may not hold. A later analysis found that most CMV-associated TCR beta chains appeared HLA-restricted, with HLA associations seemingly driven largely by CMV exposure. A later analysis found that TCR association rates varied across HLA loci, with DRB1 alleles showing the most associated TCRs and HLA-C alleles the fewest. An earlier analysis of approximately 590 of the donors showed that most TCR beta V segments appeared in productive rearrangements either about 90% or about 30% of the time, which broadly matched IMGT annotations. A later genetic analysis associated a missense DCLRE1C variant with V-gene and J-gene trimming of TCR beta chains, and an independent cohort replicated the association. A cluster of highly shared sequence variants was judged likely to be a technical artifact of the sequencing pipeline. Because some donors lacked HLA typing at each locus, the association tests relied only on the typed subset.

The method was the immunoSEQ multiplex PCR assay. A mixture of 60 forward primers for TCR Vbeta segments and 13 reverse primers for TCR Jbeta segments was used in the multiplex PCR. A multiplex PCR assay on genomic DNA amplified the CDR3 region of rearranged TCR beta genes. The amplified TCR beta libraries were sequenced on the Illumina HiSeq System as 87-base-pair reads. Under the source paper's analysis protocol: A later analysis counted about 82 million unique TCR beta chains across the 650 to 800 repertoires, and some 11 million of these chains were shared by at least two donors. To remove PCR and sequencing errors, raw reads were error-corrected and collapsed into unique sequences using a nearest-neighbor algorithm that merged closely related sequences. CDR3 sequences were aligned to IMGT reference sequences to assign V, D and J gene segments. For a sequence to be retained, a match of at least six nucleotides was required to both a V gene segment and a J gene segment. A rearrangement counted as productive if the CDR3 had no stop codons and remained in frame with V and J, and every other rearrangement counted as non-productive. CDR3 was defined by IMGT convention, running from the second conserved V-encoded cysteine to the conserved J-encoded phenylalanine. The earlier analysis of fewer than 750 of the donors excluded sequences that lacked an unambiguous match to a single V gene segment. An earlier analysis of fewer than 750 of the donors classified V segments as functional when productive rearrangements were above 56.7% and as segregating when the standard deviation between donors was above 5%. A statistical classification framework was built for diagnosing cytomegalovirus status from the catalog of TCR beta chain sequences. In a later analysis, V and J genes were assigned by comparing TCR nucleotide sequences against IMGT/GENE-DB human TR gene sequences. In a later analysis, CDR3 sequences and most-parsimonious VDJ recombination scenarios were assigned using the TCRdist pipeline. In a later analysis, every TCR beta chain was defined by the combination of its CDR3 amino acid sequence and its V-gene family, and reads without a unique V-gene family were dropped. As a way to deal with suspected cross-contamination and a sequencing artifact, a later analysis dropped 450 to 600 nucleotide sequences that were highly shared and had low generation probability. In a later analysis, a clonal expansion index was calculated for each public chain from normalized within-repertoire ranks of inferred template counts. In a later analysis, generation probabilities were computed using a VDJ recombination model fitted to out-of-frame rearrangements, and the results were checked against IGoR. Hypergeometric tests were used in a later analysis to score TCR-TCR, TCR-HLA and TCR-CMV co-occurrence, with a repertoire-size bias correction applied to the TCR pairs. To estimate false discovery rates, a later analysis permuted the HLA or CMV assignments 20 times. In a later analysis, co-occurring TCRs were grouped using DBSCAN, and TCRdist sequence similarity was added for clustering within HLA-allele-positive subsets. For co-occurrence clustering, repertoires with fewer than 30,000 or more than 120,000 public chains were excluded, along with a handful of repertoires with anomalous nucleotide sharing. Held by TCRdb, this immuneACCESS table contains in-frame sequences only and omits some clones. Under half of the omission traces to an unresolved V gene where checked; the cause of the rest is unknown. V, J and clone size are taken as reported in that table, and D and trimming were inferred from the DNA itself. This sample comprises 150,000 to 170,000 clones, less than 80% of them detected only once. Under 2.5% of the sample belongs to the ten largest clones.

Trimming removed 0 bases from V and 5 bases from J; the gene matches leave 8 bases unexplained. From the germline V gene, CDR1 is SGDLS and CDR2 is YYNGEE. Including cysteine and phenylalanine, the CDR3 has 16 amino acids. Only the CDR3 region is kept as DNA, spanning 48 bases read in frame from base 1. In total, just over 650 healthy bone marrow donors made up the cohort. At the time of sampling, every cohort member was nominally healthy, though immune exposures that went unrecorded were likely present. The donor was CMV seronegative and was included in the group of a few hundred seronegative cohort members. A peripheral blood sample was collected from each donor, and TCR beta sequencing was performed on peripheral blood mononuclear cells. Genomic DNA extraction from the blood cell samples was performed with the Qiagen DNeasy Blood Extraction Kit. Points on this clone: Its binding antigen is unknown. No qualities accompany the bases; no much larger clone lies one base away.

In this chain, TRBV9 is recombined with TRBJ2-5; TRBD2 matches 9 bases in the middle. The sequencing sample was made of PBMCs. The sequence came from a man aged 25-45 years in good health and CMV-seronegative. The DNA reads TGTGCCAGCAGCGTAGCTGAACTAGCGGGCCGCGAGACCCAGTACTTC. Its coded protein is CASSVAELAGRETQYF. The full variable domain, completed from the reference TRBV9 and TRBJ2-5 proteins outside the CDR3, reads DSGVTQTPKHLITATGQRVTLRCSPRSGDLSVYWYQQSLDQGLQFLIQYYNGEERAKGNILERFSAQQFPDLHSELNLSSLELGDSALYFCASSVAELAGRETQYFGPGTRLLVL.